Listed below are T cell receptor beta chains from one sample, sequenced in a study of metastatic and nonmetastatic thyroid tumors. MiXCR re-clonotyped the PCR reads for TCRdb. This sample has approximately 13,000 clones, with almost 30% found just once. Specimen: blood. The receptors were sampled from a female donor with papillary thyroid cancer or a benign thyroid nodule (not recorded which). Some clones in this sample may be carry-over from other donors' samples. Both conserved end residues are part of each CDR3. Fields, in order: J gene, V gene, D gene, clone size, CDR3 DNA, CDR3 protein. The D gene is left open where the match is weak. Part of the rows lack a size; the others show once, few, many or a class for expanded clones.

TRBJ1-2 | TRBV6-2/TRBV6-3 | TRBD1 | medium-sized | TGTGCCAGCAGTTACAGTGGGGGACAGGGCCCCTATGGCTACACCTTC | CASSYSGGQGPYGYTF
TRBJ1-1 | TRBV5-6 | . | . | TGTGCCAGCAGCTTGATGGTGTGGGGGACTCAAGCTTTCTTT | CASSLMVWGTQAFF
TRBJ2-3 | TRBV12-3/TRBV12-4 | . | medium-sized | TGTGCCAGCAGTTTAGGGGAGGCAGATACGCAGTATTTT | CASSLGEADTQYF
TRBJ2-3 | TRBV5-6 | TRBD1 | many | TGTGCCAGCAGCTGGGACAGCTACACAGATACGCAGTATTTT | CASSWDSYTDTQYF
TRBJ2-5 | TRBV30 | . | . | TGTGCCTGGAGTGTCAGGGGTGCTGAGACCCAGTACTTC | CAWSVRGAETQYF
TRBJ2-3 | TRBV7-2 | . | . | TGTGCCAGCAGAACGAACCCTAGCAAAGATACGCCGTATTTT | CASRTNPSKDTPYF
TRBJ1-5 | TRBV20-1 | . | medium-sized | TGCAGTGCTGGCGCTATTGGACAGAATAGCAATCAGCCCCAGCATTTT | CSAGAIGQNSNQPQHF
TRBJ1-5 | TRBV6-1 | TRBD1 | medium-sized | TGTGCCAGCAGCCTGACAGGGGGTCAGCCCCAGCATTTT | CASSLTGGQPQHF
TRBJ1-1 | TRBV11-3 | . | . | TGTGCCAGCAGCTCTTCTTATGAAGCTTTCTTT | CASSSSYEAFF
TRBJ2-1 | TRBV7-9 | TRBD2 | medium-sized | TGTGCCAGCAGCCCGGGACTAGCGGGATACAATGAGCAGTTCTTC | CASSPGLAGYNEQFF
TRBJ2-5 | TRBV3-1 | . | medium-sized | TGTGCCAGCAGCCATACTAAAGAGACCCAGTACTTC | CASSHTKETQYF
TRBJ1-2 | TRBV18 | . | medium-sized | TGTGCCAGCTCACCACCCCACAGGGCTGTAGGGGGCTACACCTTC | CASSPPHRAVGGYTF
TRBJ2-2 | TRBV9 | . | many | TGTGCCAGCAGCCCTCCTCGCACACGGGAGCTGTTTTTT | CASSPPRTRELFF
TRBJ2-7 | TRBV5-1 | TRBD1 | . | TGCGCCAGCAGCACTGCTCAGGGGGCCTACGAGCAGTACTTC | CASSTAQGAYEQYF
TRBJ2-5 | TRBV4-1 | . | many | TGCGCCAGCAGCCAAGAAGAAGGGAGCGGGCCCCACTCGGGGACCCAGTACTTC | CASSQEEGSGPHSGTQYF
TRBJ2-1 | TRBV20-1 | TRBD2 | . | TGCAGTGTTAGAAGGGGGTGCGGGAGGGCATACAATGAGCAGTTCTTC | CSVRRGCGRAYNEQFF
TRBJ1-6 | TRBV4-1 | . | many | TGCGCCAGCAGCCAGGGTAATTCACCCCTCCACTTT | CASSQGNSPLHF
TRBJ1-2 | TRBV6-4 | . | few | TGTGCCAGCAGTTCCCGAGGAGAATACTATGGCTACACCTTC | CASSSRGEYYGYTF
TRBJ1-1 | TRBV12-3/TRBV12-4 | . | few | TGTGCCAGCAGGGGGGGGACGAACACTGAAGCTTTCTTT | CASRGGTNTEAFF
TRBJ2-6 | TRBV7-3 | . | medium-sized | TGTGCCAGCAGCTTAGGTGGGGCCAACGTCCTGACTTTC | CASSLGGANVLTF
TRBJ2-7 | TRBV5-1 | . | once | TGCGCCAGCAGCTTGAGGGGGGGACAGGCGTCCTACGAGCAGTACTTC | CASSLRGGQASYEQYF
TRBJ2-3 | TRBV29-1 | . | . | TGCAGCGTTTTAGGGGTCCGGCCCTTCACAGATACGCAGTATTTT | CSVLGVRPFTDTQYF
TRBJ2-1 | TRBV4-1 | TRBD2 | once | TGCGCCAGCAGCCATCCTGGGTCTAGCGGACACAATGAGCAGTTCTTC | CASSHPGSSGHNEQFF
TRBJ2-1 | TRBV6-2/TRBV6-3 | TRBD2 | few | TGTGCCAGCAGTGACCCTAGCGGGAATTACTATGAGCAGTTCTTC | CASSDPSGNYYEQFF
TRBJ2-1 | TRBV6-2/TRBV6-3 | TRBD1 | once | TGTGCCAGCAGCCTCGGACAGGCAGCGGTAGTTTTCTACAAAGAGCAGTTCTTC | CASSLGQAAVVFYKEQFF
TRBJ1-2 | TRBV6-5 | . | . | TGTGCCAGCATTCTCGTCGACACGAAGGAGGGCTACACCTTC | CASILVDTKEGYTF
TRBJ1-5 | TRBV13 | . | once | TGTGCCAGCAGTCCTAGGACCTCCAGCCCGCTTGATAGCAATCAGCCCCAGCATTTT | CASSPRTSSPLDSNQPQHF
TRBJ2-7 | TRBV11-2 | . | . | TGTGCCAGCAGCTTAAGTAGGAGGACTTACGAGCAGTACTTC | CASSLSRRTYEQYF
TRBJ1-6 | TRBV13 | . | many | TGTGCCAGCAGCCCAGCAGGTTCCTATAATTCACCCCTCCACTTT | CASSPAGSYNSPLHF
TRBJ2-1 | TRBV18 | . | medium-sized | TGTGCCAGCTCACCGGGAAACCTTAACAATGAGCAGTTCTTC | CASSPGNLNNEQFF